Presented here are 3 T cell receptor beta chains from one specimen sequenced in a study of T cell responses to AZD1222 COVID-19 vaccine. The assay was immunoSEQ multiplex PCR, and TCRdb's table has in-frame clones only and misses some. The table has roughly 190,000 clones, roughly nine tenths seen once. This sample comprised peripheral blood, obtained 28 days after the second dose of the MenACWY control vaccine. These receptor sequences come from an adult who received the MenACWY meningococcal vaccine as a control.

The V gene is TRBV24-1, the J gene TRBJ2-2; D not resolved. V was clipped by 0 bases and J by 2 bases, with 9 bases between them. Germline values: CDR1 KGHDR, CDR2 SFDVKD. The CDR3 has 16 amino acids. The CDR3: CATSDLPGANTGELFF. The CDR3 DNA is TGTGCCACCAGTGATTTGCCGGGCGCAAACACCGGGGAGCTGTTTTTT.

The chain's CDR3 is CASSPGTSGQETQYF. The CDR3 DNA follows: TGTGCCAGTAGTCCCGGGACTAGCGGTCAAGAGACCCAGTACTTC. This chain joins TRBV19 and TRBJ2-5; 11 bases agree with TRBD2. The V segment lost 5 bases and the J segment 2 bases; nucleotides outside the gene matches: 4. The CDR3 sequence is 15 residues long. Per the germline V gene, CDR1 is LNHDA and CDR2 is SQIVND (reference sequence).

This clone has just a few counts. V gene TRBV12-3 or TRBV12-4 combines with J gene TRBJ2-7; D is unresolved. Trimming pared 1 base from V and 6 bases from J, leaving 4 bases between. The CDR3 is 11 amino acids. CDR3 DNA sequence: TGTGCCAGCAGTTTAGGGGGCGAGCAGTACTTC. It specifies CASSLGGEQYF.